This T cell receptor (beta chain) was captured by sequencing in a study of blood T cell repertoires in COVID-19. Study in general: Collection of acute and convalescent COVID-19 samples took place in the United States, Italy and Spain. Nucleic acid was either cDNA or gDNA, and it came from T cells, B-cell-depleted T cells, or PBMCs.

Under the authors' procedure: Quantification of nucleated cells was approximated via reference gene primer amplification. Profiled with immunoSEQ multiplex PCR; TCRdb holds only in-frame clones, not every one. The DNA was the basis for D and trimming; V, J and clone size are from that table. The data hold about 260,000 clones, with 87% observed a single time. Trimming pared 6 bases from V and 7 bases from J, leaving 19 bases between. Germline lookup yields CDR1 MDHEN and CDR2 SYDVKM. CDR3 length: 15 residues. The chain carries TRBV28 and TRBJ1-5; weak D call: TRBD1 (6 bases). The TCR sequence derives from a woman aged 50 to 60 who had recovered from COVID-19. Source material: peripheral blood. The CDR3 DNA follows: TGTGCCAGCAGACCGACAGGTATCCTTAGCCAGCCCCAGCATTTT. Translated, it gives CASRPTGILSQPQHF. The variable domain in full, completed from reference TRBV28 and TRBJ1-5, reads DVKVTQSSRYLVKRTGEKVFLECVQDMDHENMFWYRQDPGLGLRLIYFSYDVKMKEKGDIPEGYSVSREKKERFSLILESASTNQTSMYLCASRPTGILSQPQHFGDGTRLSIL.